Listed here are 32 T cell receptor beta chains from one sample, sequenced in a study of CD8+CD57+ T cells in acquired aplastic anemia. The use of genomic DNA as template underpinned the TCR beta VDJ and CDR3 profiling. Using its own MiXCR run on the reads, TCRdb lists one record per CDR3 protein. This table holds about 180,000 distinct CDR3 sequences, roughly half found once. The sample comprised sorted CD4+, CD8+, or CD8+CD57+ T cells (not recorded which) from PBMCs. These receptors all come from a human donor in good health.

The chain recombines TRBV29-1 with TRBJ2-2; TRBD2 agrees at 9 bases. The CDR3 spans 14 residues. The germline V gene has CDR1 SQVTM and CDR2 ANQGSEA. The V segment lost 7 bases and the J segment 4 bases; nucleotides outside the gene matches: 7. CDR3 coding DNA: TGCAGCGCAGGGACTAGCTACCTCACCGGGGAGCTGTTTTTT. It yields the protein CSAGTSYLTGELFF.

Comment on this clonotype: Because the CDR3 is missing its conserved closing phenylalanine or tryptophan, this is likely a read error. This sequence joins TRBV5-1 and TRBJ1-1, with 8 bases matching TRBD1. Germline CDR1 and CDR2: SGHRS and YFSETQ. There are 13 residues in the CDR3. Losses at the gene ends were 2 bases for V and 4 bases for J; bases not matched to a gene: 1. CDR3: CASSFTGGTEAFV. The CDR3 nucleotides read TGCGCCAGCAGCTTCACAGGGGGCACTGAAGCTTTCGTT.

This clonotype came up a few times. The V call is TRBV19, the J call TRBJ2-6; D is uncertain. CDR1 and CDR2 from the germline V gene are LNHDA and SQIVND (reference sequence). Trimming took off 7 bases at V and 3 bases at J, with 10 bases between the two ends. The CDR3 has 14 residues. For the CDR3, the DNA is TGTGCCAGTACATGGACGGGTGGGGCCAACGTCCTGACTTTC. Residues: CASTWTGGANVLTF.

The gene calls are TRBV7-8 and TRBJ1-2, with D maybe TRBD1 (5 bases). Trimming removed 0 bases at V and 6 bases at J, with 14 bases between. Germline V CDR1 and CDR2: SGHVS, FQNEAQ. The CDR3 runs 15 residues. The CDR3 bases are TGTGCCAGCAGCTTAGCAAGAGGGGCTATGGATGGCTACACCTTC. Residues: CASSLARGAMDGYTF. Looking up the rest from reference TRBV7-8 and TRBJ1-2 gives the full variable domain: GAGVSQSPRYKVAKRGQDVALRCDPISGHVSLFWYQQALGQGPEFLTYFQNEAQLDKSGLPSDRFFAERPEGSVSTLKIQRTQQEDSAVYLCASSLARGAMDGYTFGSGTRLTVV.

V usage is TRBV10-3 and J usage is TRBJ2-5; 7 bases agree with TRBD1. V lost 5 bases and J lost 4; bases outside the gene matches: 7. The CDR3 has 14 amino acids. CDR1 is ENHRY and CDR2 is SYGVKD in the germline V gene. The CDR3 spells CAISPGQNLETQYF. The CDR3 bases are TGTGCCATCAGTCCGGGACAGAACCTAGAGACCCAGTACTTC.

This clonotype occurred many times. The V gene is TRBV19, the J gene TRBJ1-6, with 8 bases lining up with TRBD1. V lost 3 bases, J lost 5 bases, and 3 bases stayed unmatched. In germline, CDR1 is LNHDA, CDR2 SQIVND (reference sequence). The CDR3 contains 15 residues. The CDR3 bases are TGTGCCAGTAGTATTCTGGACAGGGATAATTCACCCCTCCACTTT. Protein: CASSILDRDNSPLHF.

In its sample, this clonotype was seen a few times. The chain couples TRBV18 to TRBJ2-1; 7 nucleotides agree with TRBD2. This CDR3 contains 16 residues. The V and J ends lost 4 bases and 0 bases, in that order; junction bases with no gene match: 6. Germline CDR1 is KGHSH and CDR2 is LQKENI. CDR3 region: CASSRLAQSSYNEQFF. The CDR3 DNA is TGTGCCAGCTCACGACTAGCACAAAGCTCCTACAATGAGCAGTTCTTC.

This clonotype was observed many times. The rearrangement links TRBV7-2 to TRBJ2-1; D might be TRBD1 (7 bases). V lost 5 bases to trimming and J lost 3 bases, with 14 bases between them. This CDR3 spans 15 amino acids. Germline CDR1 and CDR2: SGHTA and FQGNSA. The CDR3 DNA follows: TGTGCCAGCAGCCGCGGGACAGCCAACTACAATGAGCAGTTCTTC. The encoded protein is CASSRGTANYNEQFF.

This clonotype showed up many times. V usage is TRBV5-1 and J usage is TRBJ1-2, with TRBD1 matching 9 bases. CDR1 and CDR2 from the germline V gene are SGHRS and YFSETQ. CDR3 size: 12 residues. J gave up 8 bases and V 7 bases, and 6 bases lay outside the gene matches. The CDR3 spells CASSGTGKGYTF. DNA of the CDR3: TGCGCCAGCTCCGGGACAGGGAAGGGCTACACCTTC.

Turning to this clonotype: A read error may be the cause here, since a much bigger clone is one base away. The chain joins TRBV12-3 or TRBV12-4 to TRBJ1-5; D is unclear. The CDR3 has 14 residues. V dropped 3 bases and J dropped 0 bases, with 6 bases sitting between them. The CDR3 loop is CASSFANSNQPQHF. Here the CDR3 DNA reads TGTGCCAGCAGTTTTGCTAATAGCAATCAGCCCCAGCATTTT.

This clonotype was seen many times. CDR3: CASGSTGVGQETQYF. As DNA, the CDR3 is TGCGCCAGCGGATCCACAGGGGTCGGCCAAGAGACCCAGTACTTC. The chain has TRBV5-1 and TRBJ2-5, with 7 bases lining up with TRBD1. Germline values: CDR1 SGHRS, CDR2 YFSETQ. CDR3 length equals 15 residues. With V trimmed by 7 bases and J by 1 base, 10 bases remained unmatched.

V gene TRBV9 combines with J gene TRBJ2-7; TRBD1 matches 10 bases. Per germline, CDR1 SGDLS and CDR2 YYNGEE. The CDR3 consists of 13 residues. V lost 3 bases and J lost 7; bases outside the gene matches: 4. CDR3 protein: CASSERTGGEQYF. As DNA, the CDR3 is TGTGCCAGCAGCGAGCGGACAGGGGGTGAGCAGTACTTC.

The sample holds many counts of this clonotype. In DNA, the CDR3 is TGCAGTGCTAGCGCTACGGGGGCCTGGGAGCAGTACTTC. Translated, it gives CSASATGAWEQYF. J is TRBJ2-7 and V is TRBV20-1, with D perhaps matching TRBD1 or TRBD2 (6 bases each). This CDR3 is built from 13 residues. Germline V CDR1 and CDR2: DFQATT, SNEGSKA (reference sequence). V lost 3 bases to trimming and J lost 7 bases, with 16 bases between them.

In this sample, this clonotype turned up many times. V is TRBV7-6 and J is TRBJ2-7, with unresolved D. Deletions cut 5 bases from V and 1 base from J, with 12 bases between. The CDR3 contains 14 residues. The V gene's germline CDR1 is SGHVS and CDR2 FNYEAQ. CDR3 in DNA: TGTGCCAGCAGCGCGACCAGGATTTCCTACGAGCAGTACTTC. Protein: CASSATRISYEQYF.

This sequence joins TRBV14 and TRBJ2-3, with 9 bases that match TRBD2. The CDR3 spans 20 residues. Looked up from germline, CDR1 is SGHDN and CDR2 is FVKESK. V was clipped by 4 bases and J by 0 bases; unmatched bases: 17. The CDR3 region is CASSPPSGALVGTSTDTQYF. Here the CDR3 DNA reads TGTGCCAGCAGCCCCCCTAGCGGGGCCCTGGTGGGAACTAGCACAGATACGCAGTATTTT.

The chain couples TRBV7-6 to TRBJ2-5; D ambiguous. Germline CDR1 and CDR2: SGHVS and FNYEAQ. The CDR3 runs 12 residues. V dropped 0 bases and J dropped 6 bases, with 5 bases sitting between them. CDR3: CASSLARQTQYF. DNA of the CDR3: TGTGCCAGCAGCTTAGCTAGACAGACCCAGTACTTC.

V usage is TRBV24-1 and J usage is TRBJ2-1, with D possibly matching TRBD1 (6 bases). The CDR3 sequence is 14 residues long. V lost 3 bases and J lost 5, with 10 bases in between. The germline gives CDR1 KGHDR, CDR2 SFDVKD. CDR3 in DNA: TGTGCCACCAGTGATGGACAGTTCCACAATGAGCAGTTCTTC. Translating it yields CATSDGQFHNEQFF.

This clonotype occurred many times. The chain recombines TRBV2 with TRBJ2-5, with D perhaps matching TRBD1 (6 bases). Trimming removed 9 bases from V and 9 bases from J, with 26 bases in between. The CDR3 sequence is 15 residues long. In germline, CDR1 is SNHLY, CDR2 FYNNEI. The CDR3 bases are TGTGCCAGTTTTAGCCTTAGCTGGGGGCGACCGTCCCAGTACTTC. Translation: CASFSLSWGRPSQYF.

J is TRBJ1-2 and V is TRBV10-3, with D possibly matching TRBD1 (6 bases). V lost 2 bases to trimming and J lost 4 bases, with 8 bases between them. CDR3 length: 13 amino acids. Germline CDR1 is ENHRY and CDR2 is SYGVKD. This CDR3 reads CAISEGGGYGYTF. CDR3 sequence (DNA): TGTGCCATCAGTGAGGGGGGCGGCTATGGCTACACCTTC.

This clonotype was seen repeatedly, ten times or more. The V call is TRBV5-1, the J call TRBJ2-2, with 11 bases aligning to TRBD1. Per germline, CDR1 SGHRS and CDR2 YFSETQ. V dropped 4 bases and J dropped 7; count of bases not matched to a gene: 9. The CDR3 has 16 residues. CDR3 coding DNA: TGCGCCAGCAGCGAAACTACCGGGACAGGGGGCGGGGAGCTGTTTTTT. Residues: CASSETTGTGGGELFF.

This clonotype was seen once. This chain uses TRBV15 with TRBJ1-2; 10 nucleotides agree with TRBD1. The V gene end was trimmed by 3 bases and the J gene end by 7 bases; junction bases not matched to a gene: 5. The CDR3 totals 14 residues. Germline V gene sequence: CDR1 LNHNV, CDR2 YYDKDF (reference sequence). The CDR3 sequence is CATSSDRGLSGYTF. The DNA of the CDR3 is TGTGCCACCAGCAGTGACAGGGGGCTATCTGGCTACACCTTC.

Worth noting for this clonotype: At one end, the junction sequence differs from germline, possibly due to a read error. The J gene is TRBJ2-7, the V gene TRBV6-6; 7 nucleotides agree with TRBD1. Germline V gene sequence: CDR1 MNHNY, CDR2 SVGAGI (reference sequence). The CDR3 is 13 amino acids. This CDR3 reads CASIRDSTYGQYF. The CDR3 DNA reads as TGTGCCAGCATCAGGGACAGTACCTACGGGCAGTACTTC.

A few counts support this clonotype. One end of the junction is discordant with germline, which a read error may explain. The chain combines TRBV7-7 with TRBJ2-5, with 7 bases fitting TRBD2. The CDR3 totals 13 residues. CDR1 SSHAT and CDR2 FNYEAQ come from the germline V gene (reference sequence). The CDR3 protein is CASRSGMGETQYF. DNA of the CDR3: TGTGCTAGCAGAAGCGGGATGGGAGAGACCCAGTACTTC.

Many counts were recorded for this clonotype. V gene TRBV5-4 combines with J gene TRBJ2-7; D gene unclear. The CDR3 sequence is 13 residues long. V lost 4 bases and J 1 base, leaving 9 bases between the germline ends. Looked up from germline, CDR1 is SGHNT and CDR2 is YYREEE (reference sequence). CDR3 nucleotide sequence: TGTGCCAGCAGCGCTGGTTTGTCCTACGAGCAGTACTTC. It specifies CASSAGLSYEQYF.

This clonotype was counted ten times or more. The chain carries TRBV28 and TRBJ2-7; maybe TRBD1 (5 bases). Germline CDR1 and CDR2: MDHEN and SYDVKM. The germline V and J ends were trimmed by 3 bases and 5 bases, with 14 bases remaining between them. There are 14 residues in the CDR3. In DNA, the CDR3 is TGTGCCAGCAGTTTGGTCGGCAGGGTGGACGAGCAGTACTTC. Translating it yields CASSLVGRVDEQYF.

The chain combines TRBV7-9 with TRBJ1-6; weak D call: TRBD1 (5 bases). Trimming stripped 5 bases from V and 4 bases from J, with 9 bases between. In germline, CDR1 is SEHNR, CDR2 FQNEAQ (reference sequence). This CDR3 region has 14 residues. CDR3: CASSRGTYNSPLHF. The CDR3 DNA reads TGTGCCAGCAGCCGCGGGACTTATAATTCACCCCTCCACTTT.

This clonotype was counted between two and nine times. V gene TRBV24-1 combines with J gene TRBJ2-5, with 7 bases aligning to TRBD1. Germline CDR1 and CDR2: KGHDR and SFDVKD. With 5 bases clipped from V and 0 bases from J, the junction kept 5 bases outside the gene matches. This CDR3 spans 15 amino acids. The CDR3 reads CATSGFDRDQETQYF. The CDR3 DNA reads as TGTGCCACCAGTGGCTTTGACAGGGACCAAGAGACCCAGTACTTC.

On this clonotype: This may be a read error: a much more frequent sequence differs by one nucleotide. The V and J genes are TRBV11-2 and TRBJ2-3; a weak D match, TRBD1 (6 bases). There are 16 residues in the CDR3. CDR1 is SGHAT, CDR2 FQNNGV, per germline. The CDR3 protein is CACSPPGLRGPDTQYF. The CDR3 DNA reads TGTGCCTGCAGCCCCCCCGGGCTCAGGGGCCCAGATACGCAGTATTTT.

Ten or more counts support this clonotype. The chain joins TRBV6-1 to TRBJ1-3; D is ambiguous. V was shortened by 5 bases and J by 0 bases, with 8 bases between the two germline ends. Per germline, CDR1 MNHNS and CDR2 SASEGT. The CDR3 has 14 amino acids. CDR3 amino acids: CASSLVSSGNTIYF. The CDR3 DNA sequence: TGTGCCAGCAGTTTGGTGAGCTCTGGAAACACCATATATTTT.

In this sample, this clonotype turned up a few times. The chain couples TRBV27 to TRBJ2-6, with 12 positions matching TRBD1. Germline V gene sequence: CDR1 MNHEY, CDR2 SMNVEV (reference sequence). The V gene end was trimmed by 8 bases and the J gene end by 4 bases; junction bases not matched to a gene: 12. The CDR3 contains 18 residues. DNA of the CDR3: TGTGCCAGCGCCTACCTGGGACAGGGGGCATGGGGGGCCAACGTCCTGACTTTC. Protein sequence: CASAYLGQGAWGANVLTF.

The table lists this clonotype with many counts. Here the CDR3 reads CASSATSGKEDEQFF. In nucleotides, the CDR3 is TGTGCCAGCAGCGCGACTAGCGGGAAAGAAGATGAGCAGTTCTTC. The gene calls are TRBV5-4 and TRBJ2-1, with 11 bases matching TRBD2. Germline V gene sequence: CDR1 SGHNT, CDR2 YYREEE (reference sequence). This CDR3 comprises 15 residues. J gave up 8 bases and V 4 bases, and 8 bases lay outside the gene matches.

The sample holds many counts of this clonotype. The V call is TRBV5-5, the J call TRBJ2-5; 9 bases map to TRBD2. Germline lookup yields CDR1 SGHKS and CDR2 YYEKEE (reference sequence). Trimming removed 4 bases from V and 6 bases from J; junction bases left unmatched: 10. CDR3 size: 15 residues. In DNA, the CDR3 is TGTGCCAGCAGCGGGAGACTAGCGGAGGGGCAGACCCAGTACTTC. Translated: CASSGRLAEGQTQYF.